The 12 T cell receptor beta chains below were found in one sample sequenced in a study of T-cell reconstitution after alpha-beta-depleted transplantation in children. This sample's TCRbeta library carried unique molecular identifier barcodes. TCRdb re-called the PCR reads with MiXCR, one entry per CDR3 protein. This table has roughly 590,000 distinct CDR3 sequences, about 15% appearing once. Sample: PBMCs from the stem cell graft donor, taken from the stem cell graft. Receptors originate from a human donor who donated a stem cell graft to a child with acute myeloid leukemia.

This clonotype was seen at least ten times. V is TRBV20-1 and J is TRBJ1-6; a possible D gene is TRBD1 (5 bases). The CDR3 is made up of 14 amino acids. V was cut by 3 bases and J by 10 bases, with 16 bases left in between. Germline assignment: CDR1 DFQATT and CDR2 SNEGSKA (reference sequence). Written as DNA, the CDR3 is TGCAGTGCTAGGGCATCGGGGGGAGGCTCACCCCTCCACTTT. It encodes CSARASGGGSPLHF.

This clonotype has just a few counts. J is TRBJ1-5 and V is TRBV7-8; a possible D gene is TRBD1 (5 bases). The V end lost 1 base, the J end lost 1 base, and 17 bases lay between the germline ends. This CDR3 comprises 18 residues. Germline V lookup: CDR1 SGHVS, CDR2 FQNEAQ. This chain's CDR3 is CASSLGRGWEESNQPQHF. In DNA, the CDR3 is TGTGCCAGCAGCTTAGGCCGGGGGTGGGAGGAGAGCAATCAGCCCCAGCATTTT. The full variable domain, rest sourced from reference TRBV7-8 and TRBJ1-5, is GAGVSQSPRYKVAKRGQDVALRCDPISGHVSLFWYQQALGQGPEFLTYFQNEAQLDKSGLPSDRFFAERPEGSVSTLKIQRTQQEDSAVYLCASSLGRGWEESNQPQHFGDGTRLSIL.

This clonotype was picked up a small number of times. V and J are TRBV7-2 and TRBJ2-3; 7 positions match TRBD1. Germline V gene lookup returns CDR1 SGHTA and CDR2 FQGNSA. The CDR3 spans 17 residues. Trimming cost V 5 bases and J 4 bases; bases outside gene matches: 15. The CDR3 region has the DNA TGTGCCAGCAGCCCCCCCCCAAAAAACAGGGGAGCAGATACGCAGTATTTT. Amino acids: CASSPPPKNRGADTQYF. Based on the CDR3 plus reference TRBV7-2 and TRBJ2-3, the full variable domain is GAGVSQSPSNKVTEKGKDVELRCDPISGHTALYWYRQSLGQGLEFLIYFQGNSAPDKSGLPSDRFSAERTGGSVSTLTIQRTQQEDSAVYLCASSPPPKNRGADTQYFGPGTRLTVL.

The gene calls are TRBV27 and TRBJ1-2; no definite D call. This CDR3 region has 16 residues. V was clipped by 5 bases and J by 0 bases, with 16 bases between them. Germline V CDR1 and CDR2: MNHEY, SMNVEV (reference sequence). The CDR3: CASSPLGVIANYGYTF. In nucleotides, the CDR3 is TGTGCCAGCAGTCCCTTAGGTGTGATAGCTAACTATGGCTACACCTTC.

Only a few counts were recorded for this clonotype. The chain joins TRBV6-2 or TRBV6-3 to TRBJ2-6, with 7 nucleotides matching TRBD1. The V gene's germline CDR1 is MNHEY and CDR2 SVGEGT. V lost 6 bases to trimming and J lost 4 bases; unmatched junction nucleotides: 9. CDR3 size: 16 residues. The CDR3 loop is CASSQTQGYGANVLTF. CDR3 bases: TGTGCCAGCAGCCAAACACAGGGGTACGGGGCCAACGTCCTGACTTTC.

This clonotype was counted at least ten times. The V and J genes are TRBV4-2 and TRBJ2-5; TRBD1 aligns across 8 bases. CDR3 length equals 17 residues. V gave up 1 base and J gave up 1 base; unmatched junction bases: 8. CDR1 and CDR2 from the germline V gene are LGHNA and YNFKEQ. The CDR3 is CASSQGYRDRPQETQYF. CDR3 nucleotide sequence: TGTGCCAGCAGCCAAGGATACCGGGACAGGCCCCAAGAGACCCAGTACTTC.

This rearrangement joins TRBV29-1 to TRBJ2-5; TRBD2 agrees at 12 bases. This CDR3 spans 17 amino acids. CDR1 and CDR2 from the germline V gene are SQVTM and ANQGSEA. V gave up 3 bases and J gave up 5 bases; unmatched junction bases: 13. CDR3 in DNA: TGCAGCGTTGAGGACTTCCCGGGACTAGCGGGCGGCGAGACCCAGTACTTC. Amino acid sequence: CSVEDFPGLAGGETQYF.

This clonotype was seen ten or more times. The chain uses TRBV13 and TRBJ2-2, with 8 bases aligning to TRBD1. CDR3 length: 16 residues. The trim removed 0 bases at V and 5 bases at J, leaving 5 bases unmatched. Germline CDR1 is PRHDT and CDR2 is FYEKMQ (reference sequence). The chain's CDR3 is CASSLGLGTGTGELFF. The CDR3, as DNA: TGTGCCAGCAGCTTAGGCCTGGGGACAGGTACCGGGGAGCTGTTTTTT.

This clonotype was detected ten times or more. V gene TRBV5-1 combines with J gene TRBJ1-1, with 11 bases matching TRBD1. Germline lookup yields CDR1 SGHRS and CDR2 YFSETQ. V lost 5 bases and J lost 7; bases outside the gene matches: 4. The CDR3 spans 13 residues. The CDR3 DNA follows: TGCGCCAGCAGTCATGGGACAGGGGGTGAAGCTTTCTTT. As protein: CASSHGTGGEAFF.

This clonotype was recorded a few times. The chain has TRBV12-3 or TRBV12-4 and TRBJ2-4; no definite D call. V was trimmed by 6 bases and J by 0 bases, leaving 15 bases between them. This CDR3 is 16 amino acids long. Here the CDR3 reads CASRPSGELAKNIQYF. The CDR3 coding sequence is TGTGCCAGCAGACCCTCGGGCGAACTAGCCAAAAACATTCAGTACTTC.

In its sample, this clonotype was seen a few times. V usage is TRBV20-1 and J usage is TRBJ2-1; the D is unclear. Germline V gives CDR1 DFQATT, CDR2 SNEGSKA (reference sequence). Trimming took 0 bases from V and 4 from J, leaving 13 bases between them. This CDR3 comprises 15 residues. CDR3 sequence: CSARDVALGYNEQFF. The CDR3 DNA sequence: TGCAGTGCTAGAGATGTGGCTCTGGGTTACAATGAGCAGTTCTTC.

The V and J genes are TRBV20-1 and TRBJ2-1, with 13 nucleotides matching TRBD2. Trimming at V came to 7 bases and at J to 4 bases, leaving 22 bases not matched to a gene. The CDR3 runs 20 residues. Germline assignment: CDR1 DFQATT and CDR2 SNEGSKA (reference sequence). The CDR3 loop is CSVARRGLAGVLTGYNEQFF. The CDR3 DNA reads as TGCAGTGTCGCACGAAGAGGACTAGCGGGGGTCCTAACTGGGTACAATGAGCAGTTCTTC.